The present TCR beta chain was sequenced within a study of CD4 and CD8 cells across lung adenocarcinoma regions. Germline V lookup: CDR1 MNHNS, CDR2 SASEGT. This CDR3 has 15 residues. V was trimmed by 4 bases and J by 0 bases, leaving 10 bases between them. Donors had localized lung adenocarcinoma, a non-small cell lung cancer. TCRdb analysed the PCR reads with MiXCR anew, one entry per CDR3 protein. The table includes more than 9,500 distinct CDR3 sequences, less than 55% detected once. The sequence came from a male donor with lung adenocarcinoma. The CD4 and CD8 labels of this study may be unreliable. Sequenced material: CD8+ T cells from the margin of a lung tumor. This rearrangement joins TRBV6-1 to TRBJ2-1; D perhaps matches TRBD2 (5 bases). CDR3 DNA: TGTGCCAGCAGTGGAGGGCAGAGCTCCTACAATGAGCAGTTCTTC. It encodes CASSGGQSSYNEQFF.